This is a list of T cell receptor beta chains from one sample in a study of T-cell memory formation after mild COVID-19. Each CDR3 protein is one row after TCRdb ran MiXCR on the 5' RACE reads. The repertoire includes around 510,000 distinct CDR3 sequences, roughly 21% of them detected once, and 7% to 9% sits in the top ten. Sequencing was carried out using PBMCs or a T cell subset sorted from them (not recorded which). The origin of the receptors is an adult woman who had mild COVID-19 (a few samples of this study predate the infection). Cell type and time point are not known. Both conserved end residues are part of each CDR3. The order of the fields is clone size, D gene, V gene, J gene, CDR3 protein, CDR3 DNA. D genes are given only for firm matches. The listing skips clone size in some rows; elsewhere it reads once, few, many or a size class.

clone_size: .; d_call: TRBD1; v_call: TRBV4-3; j_call: TRBJ2-1; cdr3_aa: CASSQAGTGHYNEQFF; cdr3_nt: TGCGCCAGCAGCCAAGCCGGGACAGGGCATTACAATGAGCAGTTCTTC
clone_size: .; d_call: TRBD1; v_call: TRBV6-5; j_call: TRBJ1-1; cdr3_aa: CASSYVDRASEAFF; cdr3_nt: TGTGCCAGCAGTTACGTGGACAGGGCGTCTGAAGCTTTCTTT
clone_size: .; d_call: TRBD2; v_call: TRBV15; j_call: TRBJ2-7; cdr3_aa: CATTPSFGGSYEQYF; cdr3_nt: TGTGCCACCACGCCATCTTTCGGGGGGTCCTACGAGCAGTACTTC
clone_size: .; d_call: .; v_call: TRBV9; j_call: TRBJ2-1; cdr3_aa: CASSVGGIGNEQFF; cdr3_nt: TGTGCCAGCAGCGTAGGTGGTATTGGGAATGAGCAGTTCTTC
clone_size: few; d_call: TRBD1; v_call: TRBV6-6; j_call: TRBJ2-7; cdr3_aa: CASSRTGTGVYEQYF; cdr3_nt: TGTGCCAGCAGCCGAACCGGGACAGGCGTCTACGAGCAGTACTTC
clone_size: few; d_call: .; v_call: TRBV6-5; j_call: TRBJ2-2; cdr3_aa: CASSYSSWDGQVTGELFF; cdr3_nt: TGTGCCAGCAGTTACTCGAGTTGGGACGGACAAGTCACCGGGGAGCTGTTTTTT
clone_size: few; d_call: .; v_call: TRBV6-6; j_call: TRBJ2-5; cdr3_aa: CASSYSRGSNWETQYF; cdr3_nt: TGTGCCAGCAGTTACTCACGGGGTTCTAACTGGGAGACCCAGTACTTC
clone_size: .; d_call: .; v_call: TRBV7-2; j_call: TRBJ1-1; cdr3_aa: CASSSPTIQNTEAFF; cdr3_nt: TGTGCCAGCAGCTCCCCCACCATCCAGAACACTGAAGCTTTCTTT
clone_size: .; d_call: TRBD1; v_call: TRBV7-8; j_call: TRBJ1-1; cdr3_aa: CASTQPGQANTEAFF; cdr3_nt: TGTGCCAGCACCCAACCCGGACAGGCAAACACTGAAGCTTTCTTT
clone_size: .; d_call: .; v_call: TRBV15; j_call: TRBJ1-3; cdr3_aa: CATRDRETSGNTIYF; cdr3_nt: TGTGCCACCAGAGACCGGGAAACATCGGGAAACACCATATATTTT
clone_size: .; d_call: TRBD2; v_call: TRBV7-8; j_call: TRBJ2-1; cdr3_aa: CASSLVRERYNEQFF; cdr3_nt: TGTGCCAGCAGCTTAGTGCGGGAGAGGTACAATGAGCAGTTCTTC
clone_size: .; d_call: TRBD1; v_call: TRBV6-2/TRBV6-3; j_call: TRBJ2-3; cdr3_aa: CASSYPTGMKTDTQYF; cdr3_nt: TGTGCCAGCAGTTACCCGACAGGGATGAAAACAGATACGCAGTATTTT
clone_size: .; d_call: .; v_call: TRBV11-1; j_call: TRBJ2-5; cdr3_aa: CASSLTEGARETQYF; cdr3_nt: TGTGCCAGCAGCTTAACGGAGGGGGCAAGAGAGACCCAGTACTTC
clone_size: few; d_call: TRBD2; v_call: TRBV9; j_call: TRBJ2-7; cdr3_aa: CASSRVGGGTYYEQYF; cdr3_nt: TGTGCCAGCAGTAGAGTCGGCGGGGGGACATACTACGAGCAGTACTTC
clone_size: few; d_call: TRBD1; v_call: TRBV5-1; j_call: TRBJ1-2; cdr3_aa: CASSLETGDGYTF; cdr3_nt: TGCGCCAGCAGCTTGGAAACAGGGGATGGCTACACCTTC
clone_size: .; d_call: .; v_call: TRBV3-1; j_call: TRBJ2-1; cdr3_aa: CASSQLENNEQFF; cdr3_nt: TGTGCCAGCAGCCAACTTGAGAACAATGAGCAGTTCTTC
clone_size: .; d_call: TRBD1; v_call: TRBV19; j_call: TRBJ2-7; cdr3_aa: CASSIMGQGSYEQYF; cdr3_nt: TGTGCCAGTAGTATAATGGGACAGGGGTCCTACGAGCAGTACTTC
clone_size: few; d_call: .; v_call: TRBV27; j_call: TRBJ2-5; cdr3_aa: CASRAGNQETQYF; cdr3_nt: TGTGCCAGTAGAGCAGGGAATCAAGAGACCCAGTACTTC
clone_size: few; d_call: .; v_call: TRBV4-1; j_call: TRBJ2-1; cdr3_aa: CASSQGRTQINEQFF; cdr3_nt: TGCGCCAGCAGCCAAGGTCGGACCCAAATCAATGAGCAGTTCTTC
clone_size: few; d_call: .; v_call: TRBV7-3; j_call: TRBJ1-1; cdr3_aa: CASSYLGGNPNTEAFF; cdr3_nt: TGTGCCAGCAGCTATCTGGGGGGGAATCCGAACACTGAAGCTTTCTTT
clone_size: .; d_call: TRBD2; v_call: TRBV29-1; j_call: TRBJ2-1; cdr3_aa: CSVERDREDSYNEQFF; cdr3_nt: TGCAGCGTTGAAAGAGACCGGGAGGATTCCTACAATGAGCAGTTCTTC
clone_size: few; d_call: .; v_call: TRBV12-3/TRBV12-4; j_call: TRBJ1-1; cdr3_aa: CASSLDGEMNTEAFF; cdr3_nt: TGTGCCAGCAGTTTAGATGGCGAAATGAACACTGAAGCTTTCTTT
clone_size: .; d_call: TRBD2; v_call: TRBV15; j_call: TRBJ2-1; cdr3_aa: CATSRGSGRALDEQFF; cdr3_nt: TGTGCCACCAGCAGAGGGAGCGGGAGGGCCCTCGATGAGCAGTTCTTC
clone_size: .; d_call: TRBD2; v_call: TRBV19; j_call: TRBJ2-5; cdr3_aa: CASSISGRQETQYF; cdr3_nt: TGTGCCAGTAGTATTAGCGGGAGGCAAGAGACCCAGTACTTC
clone_size: .; d_call: .; v_call: TRBV14; j_call: TRBJ2-2; cdr3_aa: CASSNQGTGELFF; cdr3_nt: TGTGCCAGCAGTAACCAGGGCACCGGGGAGCTGTTTTTT
clone_size: few; d_call: .; v_call: TRBV12-3/TRBV12-4; j_call: TRBJ2-3; cdr3_aa: CASTFSGGRPLDTQYF; cdr3_nt: TGTGCCAGCACTTTTTCCGGTGGGAGGCCCCTAGATACGCAGTATTTT
clone_size: few; d_call: TRBD1; v_call: TRBV19; j_call: TRBJ1-2; cdr3_aa: CASSSTGTGERGYTF; cdr3_nt: TGTGCCAGTAGTTCGACCGGGACAGGGGAACGGGGCTACACCTTC
clone_size: .; d_call: .; v_call: TRBV19; j_call: TRBJ2-1; cdr3_aa: CASRSLLRGLTNEQFF; cdr3_nt: TGTGCCAGTAGGAGCCTGCTGCGCGGACTTACCAATGAGCAGTTCTTC
clone_size: few; d_call: .; v_call: TRBV28; j_call: TRBJ2-2; cdr3_aa: CASRRFGGHTGELFF; cdr3_nt: TGTGCCAGCAGGAGATTTGGGGGACACACCGGGGAGCTGTTTTTT
clone_size: few; d_call: TRBD2; v_call: TRBV4-2; j_call: TRBJ2-7; cdr3_aa: CASSQVGSGRDGYEQYF; cdr3_nt: TGTGCCAGCAGCCAAGTGGGGAGCGGGAGGGATGGCTACGAGCAGTACTTC